Listed here are 20 T cell receptor beta chains from one sample, sequenced in a study of patients and donors after allogeneic stem cell transplantation. TCRdb re-called the RT-PCR reads through MiXCR, storing one row per CDR3 protein. The table records under 95,000 distinct CDR3 sequences, approximately 5.2% of them present only once. The sequencing sample was made of blood, either unsorted or a sorted T cell fraction (not recorded which). Every receptor here comes from a human donor who was either an allogeneic HSCT recipient or a stem cell or donor lymphocyte infusion donor (not recorded which). It is not recorded whose cells these are; they may come from a transplant donor.

In its sample, this clonotype was seen many times. The V gene is TRBV12-3 or TRBV12-4, the J gene TRBJ2-3; D remains ambiguous. The V end lost 7 bases, the J end lost 6 bases, and 14 bases lay between the germline ends. The length of the CDR3 is 13 residues. CDR3 nucleotide sequence: TGTGCCAGCACCAACTTCTTAAGGGATACGCAGTATTTT. Its translation: CASTNFLRDTQYF.

Comments on this clonotype: Sequence at one end of the junction differs from germline and may be a read error. The chain has TRBV10-1 and TRBJ1-3; D is unclear. This CDR3 contains 14 residues. The germline gives CDR1 WNHNN, CDR2 SYGVQD (reference sequence). The CDR3 DNA sequence: TGCGCCAGCAGTGAGTCGGAGCCGGGAAACACCATAAATTTT. Its translation: CASSESEPGNTINF.

The rearrangement links TRBV9 to TRBJ2-1; TRBD2 matches 8 bases. The CDR3 sequence is 12 residues long. CDR1 SGDLS and CDR2 YYNGEE come from the germline V gene. With V trimmed by 3 bases and J by 15 bases, 8 bases remained unmatched. CDR3 sequence reads: CASSAPRGVAFF. The CDR3, as DNA: TGTGCCAGCAGCGCTCCGCGGGGGGTCGCGTTCTTC.

This clonotype was counted only a few times. This chain links TRBV27 with TRBJ2-3, with 8 bases aligning to TRBD2. CDR3 length: 16 residues. Unmatched junction bases numbered 9, after V lost 5 bases and J lost 2 bases. In germline, CDR1 is MNHEY, CDR2 SMNVEV (reference sequence). The CDR3 is CASSRGGQGFTDTQYF. CDR3 nucleotide sequence: TGTGCCAGCAGTCGGGGGGGGCAAGGATTCACAGATACGCAGTATTTT.

This clonotype was seen many times. The CDR3 loop is CASSRDRGNEQFF. For the CDR3, the DNA is TGTGCCAGCAGCCGGGACAGGGGTAATGAGCAGTTCTTC. This chain links TRBV3-1 with TRBJ2-1; the match to TRBD1 covers 10 bases. The CDR3 loop spans 13 amino acids. Germline V lookup: CDR1 LGHDT, CDR2 YNNKEL (reference sequence). With V trimmed by 4 bases and J by 7 bases, 1 base remained unmatched.

This clonotype was picked up a small number of times. The chain couples TRBV7-8 to TRBJ2-3; the D is unclear. Germline V lookup: CDR1 SGHVS, CDR2 FQNEAQ. Trimming pared 3 bases from V and 7 bases from J, leaving 14 bases between. The CDR3 totals 14 residues. CDR3 coding DNA: TGTGCCAGCAGCTTGGGCGGTGTTGCGTATACGCAGTATTTT. Protein: CASSLGGVAYTQYF.

This clonotype was detected many times. The rearrangement uses TRBV20-1 and TRBJ2-4, with D possibly matching TRBD1 (5 bases). The CDR3 contains 12 residues. Looked up from germline, CDR1 is DFQATT and CDR2 is SNEGSKA (reference sequence). V was cut by 5 bases and J by 8 bases, with 13 bases left in between. CDR3 sequence: CSAGAVGDIQYF. Written as DNA, the CDR3 is TGCAGTGCTGGGGCTGTTGGGGACATTCAGTACTTC.

The gene calls are TRBV4-2 and TRBJ1-4, with D hard to call. Trimming pared 0 bases from V and 7 bases from J, leaving 15 bases between. CDR1 is LGHNA, CDR2 YNFKEQ, per germline. The CDR3 sequence is 16 residues long. CDR3 sequence reads: CASSQDRGGGLEKLFF. DNA for the CDR3: TGTGCCAGCAGCCAAGATAGAGGAGGAGGTCTTGAAAAACTGTTTTTT.

The J gene is TRBJ1-2, the V gene TRBV20-1, with D tentatively TRBD1 (5 bases). V was clipped by 5 bases and J by 4 bases, with 14 bases between them. The CDR3 contains 13 residues. Per germline, CDR1 DFQATT and CDR2 SNEGSKA (reference sequence). The CDR3 DNA reads TGCAGTGCTGGAGGGGACTCCCTCTATGGCTACACCTTC. Residues: CSAGGDSLYGYTF.

This clonotype was seen repeatedly, ten times or more. V usage is TRBV19 and J usage is TRBJ2-7, with D possibly being TRBD1 (6 bases). Trimming took 4 bases from V and 1 from J, leaving 8 bases between them. The CDR3 totals 13 residues. The germline CDR1 and CDR2 sequences are LNHDA and SQIVND (reference sequence). The CDR3: CASSKGHSYEQYF. CDR3 nucleotides: TGTGCCAGTAGTAAGGGACATTCCTACGAGCAGTACTTC.

This clonotype was counted at least ten times. The rearrangement links TRBV20-1 to TRBJ1-1, with 7 bases aligning to TRBD1. Germline CDR1 DFQATT, CDR2 SNEGSKA (reference sequence). The CDR3 is 14 amino acids. J was trimmed by 3 bases and V by 3 bases; bases with no gene match: 7. CDR3 loop: CSARRSTGDTEAFF. In DNA, the CDR3 is TGCAGTGCTAGGCGGAGCACAGGGGACACTGAAGCTTTCTTT.

This clonotype was counted at least ten times. The chain recombines TRBV21-1 with TRBJ2-1; TRBD2 is the table's D call, not checked against the DNA. TRBV21-1 is shown as a pseudogene. The CDR3 has 17 residues. CDR3 nucleotide sequence: TGTGCCAGCAGCAAAGCGCCGATCAGCGGGGGGGACGATGAGCAGTTCTTC. It translates to CASSKAPISGGDDEQFF.

Comments on this clonotype: A single base separates this from a much larger clone, so it may be a read error. V and J are TRBV3-1 and TRBJ1-2; weak D call: TRBD1 (6 bases). The germline V and J ends were trimmed by 4 bases and 7 bases, with 16 bases remaining between them. CDR3 length: 14 residues. Per germline, CDR1 LGHDT and CDR2 YNNKEL (reference sequence). The CDR3: CASSRDGGGTGYTF. The CDR3 nucleotides are TGTGCCAGCAGCCGAGATGGAGGGGGAACTGGCTACACCTTC.

This clonotype was counted only a few times. The gene calls are TRBV7-9 and TRBJ1-2, with D possibly matching TRBD1 (6 bases). There are 15 residues in the CDR3. From germline, CDR1 is SEHNR and CDR2 FQNEAQ (reference sequence). V lost 1 base and J lost 3, with 12 bases in between. The CDR3 DNA follows: TGTGCCAGCAGCTTAGATGGGGGGGCGTACTATGGCTACACCTTC. This translates into CASSLDGGAYYGYTF.

This clonotype was seen a few times. Here the CDR3 reads CAQGRAGGPQETQYF. In DNA, the CDR3 is TGTGCCCAGGGCCGAGCGGGGGGGCCGCAAGAGACCCAGTACTTC. The chain is built from TRBV2 and TRBJ2-5; TRBD2 agrees at 10 bases. V shed 11 bases and J 2 bases; nucleotides not matched to a gene: 11. In germline, CDR1 is SNHLY, CDR2 FYNNEI. CDR3 length: 15 residues.

This clonotype occurred many times. The chain is built from TRBV19 and TRBJ1-3, with D maybe TRBD1 (6 bases). This CDR3 spans 15 amino acids. The germline V gene has CDR1 LNHDA and CDR2 SQIVND (reference sequence). Trimming left V 3 bases short and J 2 bases short, with 11 bases between. CDR3 sequence (DNA): TGTGCCAGTAGTATCGGAGCAGGGGCTGGAAACACCATATATTTT. Residues: CASSIGAGAGNTIYF. Full variable domain (rest looked up from reference TRBV19 and TRBJ1-3): DGGITQSPKYLFRKEGQNVTLSCEQNLNHDAMYWYRQDPGQGLRLIYYSQIVNDFQKGDIAEGYSVSREKKESFPLTVTSAQKNPTAFYLCASSIGAGAGNTIYFGEGSWLTVV.

This clonotype was seen at least ten times. The chain couples TRBV20-1 to TRBJ2-7; D is undetermined. The CDR3 is made up of 11 amino acids. Between the trimmed V and J ends, which lost 5 bases and 7 bases, there was a span of 12 bases. The germline V gene has CDR1 DFQATT and CDR2 SNEGSKA (reference sequence). This chain's CDR3 is CSARARREQYF. CDR3 in DNA: TGCAGTGCTCGGGCCCGTCGAGAGCAGTACTTC.

This clonotype was detected many times. The chain is built from TRBV20-1 and TRBJ1-1; TRBD1 is a possible D gene (5 bases). This CDR3 region has 12 residues. The germline V gene encodes CDR1 DFQATT and CDR2 SNEGSKA (reference sequence). The CDR3 protein is CSGGGQYTEAFF. CDR3 coding DNA: TGCAGCGGGGGAGGGCAGTACACTGAAGCTTTCTTT.

At least ten counts were recorded for this clonotype. DNA for the CDR3: TGTGCCAGCAGTCCCCTCCCCCAGATGGATCAGCCCCAGCATTTT. As protein: CASSPLPQMDQPQHF. V and J are TRBV28 and TRBJ1-5; D remains unclear. V dropped 5 bases and J dropped 5 bases, with 16 bases sitting between them. CDR3 length equals 15 residues. The germline V gene encodes CDR1 MDHEN and CDR2 SYDVKM.

The chain has TRBV13 and TRBJ2-5; tentative D call: TRBD1 (5 bases). Trimming removed 0 bases from V and 3 bases from J, with 8 bases in between. This CDR3 spans 14 amino acids. The V gene's germline CDR1 is PRHDT and CDR2 FYEKMQ (reference sequence). CDR3 coding DNA: TGTGCCAGCAGCTTAGGGGGGCAGGAAGAGACCCAGTACTTC. The encoded protein is CASSLGGQEETQYF.